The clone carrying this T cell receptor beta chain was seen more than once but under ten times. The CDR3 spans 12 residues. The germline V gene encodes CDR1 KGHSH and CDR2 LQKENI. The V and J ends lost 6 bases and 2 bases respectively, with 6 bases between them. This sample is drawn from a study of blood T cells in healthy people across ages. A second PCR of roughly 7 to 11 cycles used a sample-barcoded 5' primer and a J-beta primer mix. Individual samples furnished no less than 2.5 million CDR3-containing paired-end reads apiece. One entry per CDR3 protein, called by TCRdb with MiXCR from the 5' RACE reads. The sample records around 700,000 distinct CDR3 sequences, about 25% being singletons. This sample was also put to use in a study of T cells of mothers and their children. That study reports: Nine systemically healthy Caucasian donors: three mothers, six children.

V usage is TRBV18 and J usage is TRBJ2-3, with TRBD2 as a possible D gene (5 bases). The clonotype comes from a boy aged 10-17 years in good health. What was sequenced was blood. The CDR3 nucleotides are TGTGCCAGCTCCGGACTCACAGATACGCAGTATTTT. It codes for CASSGLTDTQYF. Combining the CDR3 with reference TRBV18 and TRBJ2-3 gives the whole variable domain NAGVMQNPRHLVRRRGQEARLRCSPMKGHSHVYWYRQLPEEGLKFMVYLQKENIIDESGMPKERFSAEFPKEGPSILRIQQVVRGDSAAYFCASSGLTDTQYFGPGTRLTVL.